The clone carrying this T cell receptor (beta chain) was seen a few times. This specimen comes from a study of response to subunit inactivated influenza vaccine. TCRdb redid the calling of the RT-PCR reads with MiXCR, one entry per CDR3 protein. The table includes about 160,000 distinct CDR3 sequences, roughly 10% detected once. Sequences were derived from CD8+ T cells sorted from PBMCs, sampled 23 months after vaccination. The clonotype comes from a man aged 50 to 75 who received an inactivated influenza vaccine.

CDR3 loop: CAISDSGVNNEQFF. The DNA for the CDR3 is TGTGCCATCAGTGACTCGGGAGTTAACAATGAGCAGTTCTTC. This sequence joins TRBV10-3 and TRBJ2-1; tentatively, D is TRBD2 (6 bases). This CDR3 comprises 14 residues. V was clipped by 3 bases and J by 5 bases, with 11 bases between them. CDR1 is ENHRY and CDR2 is SYGVKD in the germline V gene.